This T cell receptor (beta chain) stems from a study of T cells after yellow fever vaccination. Study-wide points: Reappearance after the booster was observed for most primary-vaccination clones (96% CD4, more than 70% CD8).

In its sample, this clonotype was seen many times. Its antigen is undetermined. V was cut by 5 bases and J by 3 bases, with 11 bases left in between. The CDR3 runs to 13 residues. Germline lookup yields CDR1 SEHNR and CDR2 FQNEAQ (reference sequence). 5'RACE template switching added a universal primer site and UMIs to TCR cDNA. From the 5' RACE reads, TCRdb called clonotypes with MiXCR, one entry per CDR3 protein. The table shows about 75,000 distinct CDR3 sequences, with more than 5.5% occurring only once. The sequence was obtained from a man in his late teens or twenties who received the YFV17D yellow fever vaccine. Specimen: CD8+ T cells sorted from PBMCs, collected about 10 days after the first yellow fever vaccination. The chain is built from TRBV7-9 and TRBJ2-7, with D perhaps being TRBD1 or TRBD2 (7 bases each). The CDR3 region is CASSQGGHYEQYF. The CDR3 bases are TGTGCCAGCAGCCAGGGGGGGCACTACGAGCAGTACTTC.